The rows below give T cell receptor beta chains drawn from one sample of a study of T cell responses to AZD1222 COVID-19 vaccine. Repertoires were generated with immunoSEQ multiplex PCR, while TCRdb's copy carries only in-frame clones and drops some. The sample shows over 60,000 clones, 70% to 90% of them seen only once. This sample comprised peripheral blood, obtained 28 days after the second dose of the MenACWY control vaccine. All receptors derive from an adult who received the MenACWY meningococcal vaccine as a control. Both conserved end residues are part of each CDR3.

v_gene	j_gene	len	CDR3aa
TRBV6-1	TRBJ2-3	15	CASSDSGDLTDTQYF
TRBV7-8	TRBJ2-3	14	CASSLQAYTDTQYF
TRBV3-1/TRBV3-2	TRBJ2-4	14	CASSLRLAVGIQYF
TRBV10-1	TRBJ2-2	14	CASTPGDDTGELFF
TRBV6-6	TRBJ1-2	14	CASSYSGDGTLHTF
TRBV6-5	TRBJ2-7	14	CASSWGHEGYEQYF
TRBV6-6	TRBJ1-2	13	CASSYLGDYGYTF
TRBV5-5	TRBJ2-5	15	CASSLSDRFGGTQYF
TRBV27	TRBJ2-7	14	CASSFSSGPYEQYF
TRBV7-2	TRBJ1-1	13	CASSSLGGTEAFF
TRBV11-3	TRBJ2-7	12	CASSKDGVGQYF
TRBV27	TRBJ1-6	15	CASSLLPSLRSPLHF
TRBV7-8	TRBJ2-7	18	CASSPMSQGDPSSYEQYF
TRBV4-1	TRBJ1-4	15	CASSHPDRDDEKLFF
TRBV6-2/TRBV6-3	TRBJ1-5	18	CASSFLPHRGDSNQPQHF
TRBV5-6	TRBJ1-6	16	CASSFGTGTENSPLHF
TRBV14	TRBJ1-4	13	CASSSGQVGKLFF
TRBV6-5	TRBJ1-6	15	CASSSGQRRGSPLHF
TRBV29-1	TRBJ1-2	10	CSVDLNGYTF
TRBV7-9	TRBJ1-2	14	CASNWDRPDYGYTF
TRBV29-1	TRBJ1-2	15	CSVVFDRGQNYGYTF
TRBV5-1	TRBJ2-5	15	CASSLEPYRKETQYF
TRBV5-1	TRBJ1-5	15	CASSLEGMLHQPQHF
TRBV7-2	TRBJ1-1	12	CASSRGYTEAFF
TRBV11-2	TRBJ1-4	13	CASSLEGGEKLFF
TRBV28	TRBJ2-6	16	CASSRTSDPGANVLTF
TRBV18	TRBJ2-7	12	CASSPVSYEQYF
TRBV7-6	TRBJ2-5	16	CASSLRISGNQETQYF
TRBV11-2	TRBJ2-5	13	CASSEGSRETQYF
TRBV10-3	TRBJ2-7	12	CAISTETYEQYF
TRBV19	TRBJ2-2	13	CAIRGGNTGELFF
TRBV12-3/TRBV12-4	TRBJ1-1	13	CASTWRFATEAFF
TRBV7-2	TRBJ2-1	15	CASSSTGLGYNERFF
TRBV9	TRBJ1-2	14	CASTPDRENYGYTF
TRBV3-1/TRBV3-2	TRBJ2-4	13	CASSGSAKNIQYF
TRBV9	TRBJ2-7	15	CASSPTGEVPGEQYF
TRBV24-1	TRBJ2-3	14	CATSPVIFTDTQYF
TRBV9	TRBJ1-5	14	CASSAGNEFEPQHF
TRBV28	TRBJ1-5	12	CATWESNQPQHF
TRBV7-9	TRBJ2-1	12	CASSSHRNEQFF
TRBV15	TRBJ1-2	14	CATTRDRGLSGYTF
TRBV29-1	TRBJ2-3	13	CSVGQGVLDTQYF
TRBV7-2	TRBJ1-2	15	CASSLGLVTNYGYTF
TRBV12-3/TRBV12-4	TRBJ2-3	13	CASSTTGWDTQYF
TRBV10-3	TRBJ1-3	15	CAISESQGQENTIYF
TRBV5-1	TRBJ2-6	18	CASSQIDRGGSGANVLTF
TRBV11-3	TRBJ2-7	11	CASSPGEGQYF
TRBV2	TRBJ1-6	13	CASLRGVDSPLHF
TRBV7-2	TRBJ1-1	14	CASSRPTVNTEAFF
TRBV4-1	TRBJ1-6	17	CASSQVEQGRYNSPLHF
TRBV6-1	TRBJ1-2	12	CASSEWGYGYTF
TRBV19	TRBJ1-4	19	CASSLQGANHTPTNEKLFF
TRBV4-1	TRBJ2-1	17	CASSQKPPGTPYNEQFF
TRBV6-5	TRBJ2-7	11	CASTLGYEQYF
TRBV28	TRBJ2-7	15	CASNHRDRGRVEQYF